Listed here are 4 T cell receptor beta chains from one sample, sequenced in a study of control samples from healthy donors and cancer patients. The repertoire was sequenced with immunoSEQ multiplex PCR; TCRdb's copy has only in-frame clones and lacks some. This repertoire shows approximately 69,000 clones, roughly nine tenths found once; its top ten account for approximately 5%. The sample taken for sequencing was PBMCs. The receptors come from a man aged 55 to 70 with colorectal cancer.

This CDR3 is CASSLNRDYGYTF. The CDR3 DNA reads TGTGCCAGCAGCTTAAACAGGGACTATGGCTACACCTTC. The gene calls are TRBV7-3 and TRBJ1-2; D might be TRBD1 (6 bases). Trimming removed 1 base from V and 3 bases from J, with 6 bases in between. Germline CDR1 and CDR2: SGHTA and FQGTGA. The CDR3 covers 13 residues.

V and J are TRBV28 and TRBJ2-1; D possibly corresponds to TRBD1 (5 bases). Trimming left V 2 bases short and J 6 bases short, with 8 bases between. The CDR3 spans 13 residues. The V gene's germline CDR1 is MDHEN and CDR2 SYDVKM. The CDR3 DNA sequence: TGTGCCAGCAGTTTAACAGGAACCAATGAGCAGTTCTTC. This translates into CASSLTGTNEQFF.

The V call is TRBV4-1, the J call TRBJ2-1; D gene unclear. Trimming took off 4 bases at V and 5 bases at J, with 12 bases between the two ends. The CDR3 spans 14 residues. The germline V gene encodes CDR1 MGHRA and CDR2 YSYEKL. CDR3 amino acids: CASSLYIRNNEQFF. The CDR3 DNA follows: TGCGCCAGCAGCCTCTACATAAGGAACAATGAGCAGTTCTTC.

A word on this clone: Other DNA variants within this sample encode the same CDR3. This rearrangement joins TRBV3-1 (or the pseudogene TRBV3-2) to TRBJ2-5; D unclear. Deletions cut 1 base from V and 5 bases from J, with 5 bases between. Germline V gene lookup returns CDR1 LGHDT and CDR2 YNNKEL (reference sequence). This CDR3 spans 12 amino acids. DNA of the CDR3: TGTGCCAGCAGCCAAGTGCGGGAGACCCAGTACTTC. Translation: CASSQVRETQYF.